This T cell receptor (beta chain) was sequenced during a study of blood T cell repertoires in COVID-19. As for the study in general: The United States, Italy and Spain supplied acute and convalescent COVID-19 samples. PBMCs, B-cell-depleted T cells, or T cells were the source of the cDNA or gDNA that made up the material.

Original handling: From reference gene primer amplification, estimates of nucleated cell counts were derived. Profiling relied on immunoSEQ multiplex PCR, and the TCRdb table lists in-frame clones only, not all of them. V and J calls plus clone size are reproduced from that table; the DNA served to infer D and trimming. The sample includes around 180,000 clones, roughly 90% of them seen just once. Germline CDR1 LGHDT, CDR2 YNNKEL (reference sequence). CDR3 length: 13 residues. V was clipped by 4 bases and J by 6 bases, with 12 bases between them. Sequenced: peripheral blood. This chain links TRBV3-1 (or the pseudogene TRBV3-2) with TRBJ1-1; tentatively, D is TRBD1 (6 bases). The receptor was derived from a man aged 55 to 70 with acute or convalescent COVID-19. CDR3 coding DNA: TGTGCCAGCAGCCCGGACAGTTTGGCTGAAGCTTTCTTT. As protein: CASSPDSLAEAFF.